These 27 T cell receptor beta chains came from one sample sequenced in a study of T cells in Graves' hyperthyroidism and ophthalmopathy. The investigators amplified TCR beta CDR3 regions from RNA transcripts. RT-PCR in the first round (using the HTBI primer set) targeted the TCR CDR3. TCRdb itself ran the multiplex PCR reads through MiXCR, one entry per CDR3 protein. This sample yields hundreds of thousands of distinct CDR3 sequences, of which 16% are seen a single time; under 20% belongs to the top ten. Sequenced sample: blood. These receptors were taken from a woman aged 18-29 years with Graves' hyperthyroidism.

The rearrangement uses TRBV5-1 and TRBJ2-3; possible D gene TRBD2, 6 bases. The CDR3 runs to 16 residues. Trimming shortened V by 3 bases and J by 2 bases, and 16 bases separated the two germline ends. In germline, CDR1 is SGHRS, CDR2 YFSETQ. The CDR3 DNA sequence: TGCGCCAGCAGCTGGCTGCCGGGACTGAACACAGATACGCAGTATTTT. Translated, it gives CASSWLPGLNTDTQYF.

As for this clonotype: A much bigger clone sits one base away, suggesting this may be a read error. The chain has TRBV27 and TRBJ1-1; TRBD1 is a possible D gene (5 bases). The CDR3 covers 14 residues. The germline V gene has CDR1 MNHEY and CDR2 SMNVEV (reference sequence). Trimming pared 2 bases from V and 1 base from J, leaving 8 bases between. This CDR3 is CASSLGDPNTEAFF. Written as DNA, the CDR3 is TGTGCCAGCAGTTTAGGGGACCCGAACACTGAAGCTTTCTTT.

This clonotype was recorded many times. J is TRBJ1-1 and V is TRBV5-6; a weak D match, TRBD1 (5 bases). This CDR3 region has 16 residues. Germline-derived CDR1 and CDR2 are SGHDT and YYEEEE. Deletions cut 2 bases from V and 5 bases from J, with 19 bases between. The CDR3 DNA reads TGTGCCAGCAGCTTTCCACCCAACCGGGGGAGGACTGAAGCTTTCTTT. Translated, it gives CASSFPPNRGRTEAFF.

This clonotype was seen a few times. The chain carries TRBV5-1 and TRBJ1-2; D is unclear. V was clipped by 4 bases and J by 4 bases, with 11 bases between them. CDR1 and CDR2 (germline): SGHRS, YFSETQ. The CDR3 spans 13 residues. The CDR3 is CASSPNQIYGYTF. CDR3 DNA: TGCGCCAGCAGCCCGAACCAGATCTATGGCTACACCTTC.

The rearrangement uses TRBV18 and TRBJ2-3; maybe TRBD1 (6 bases). Trimming cost V 1 base and J 2 bases, with 10 bases left between them. This CDR3 has 15 residues. The germline V gene encodes CDR1 KGHSH and CDR2 LQKENI. The DNA of the CDR3 is TGTGCCAGCTCACCACTGGGGGCTTTCACAGATACGCAGTATTTT. Its protein is CASSPLGAFTDTQYF.

This chain links TRBV6-1 with TRBJ2-5; 12 nucleotides match TRBD2. This CDR3 has 17 amino acids. V shed 6 bases, J shed 0 bases, and the junction held 8 bases outside the gene matches. Germline assignment: CDR1 MNHNS and CDR2 SASEGT. CDR3 coding DNA: TGTGCCAGCAGAAAGGGACTAGCGGGCTGGTACCAAGAGACCCAGTACTTC. Amino acids: CASRKGLAGWYQETQYF.

This clonotype was counted only a few times. The rearrangement links TRBV6-1 to TRBJ2-5; perhaps D is TRBD1 or TRBD2 (5 bases each). The CDR3 runs 13 residues. Trimming shortened V by 1 base and J by 5 bases, and 8 bases separated the two germline ends. From germline, CDR1 is MNHNS and CDR2 SASEGT. The CDR3 sequence: CASSEEWGETQYF. The CDR3 bases are TGTGCCAGCAGTGAAGAATGGGGGGAGACCCAGTACTTC.

With respect to this clonotype: Mismatch with germline at one junction end may stem from a read error. This sequence joins TRBV3-1 and TRBJ1-2; 8 bases are shared with TRBD1. CDR1 is LGHDT and CDR2 is YNNKEL in the germline V gene (reference sequence). This CDR3 has 13 residues. The CDR3 region has the DNA TGTGCCAGCGGCCAAGGACAGGGCGGTGGCTACACCTTC. Protein: CASGQGQGGGYTF.

This clonotype was seen repeatedly, ten times or more. This chain joins TRBV10-3 and TRBJ1-1; the D is unclear. The CDR3 runs to 13 residues. Trimming removed 1 base at V and 2 bases at J, with 5 bases between. Germline loops: CDR1 ENHRY, CDR2 SYGVKD. CDR3 loop: CAISEWGNTEAFF. The CDR3 coding sequence is TGTGCCATCAGTGAGTGGGGTAACACTGAAGCTTTCTTT.

The chain joins TRBV6-2 or TRBV6-3 to TRBJ2-4, with D perhaps TRBD2 (6 bases). This CDR3 is 15 amino acids long. Trimming took 5 bases from V and 6 from J, leaving 17 bases between them. Germline assignment: CDR1 MNHEY and CDR2 SVGEGT. CDR3 residues: CASSAGRGAGNIQYF. In DNA, the CDR3 is TGTGCCAGCAGTGCGGGAAGGGGTGCGGGAAACATTCAGTACTTC.

This clonotype was detected ten times or more. This sequence joins TRBV6-1 and TRBJ2-1, with TRBD2 identical over 9 bases. Germline V gene data show CDR1 as MNHNS and CDR2 as SASEGT. The CDR3 runs to 15 residues. Trimming removed 5 bases from V and 7 bases from J; junction bases left unmatched: 9. The CDR3 sequence: CASSLAGDGGNEQFF. The CDR3 DNA is TGTGCCAGCAGTTTAGCGGGAGATGGAGGGAATGAGCAGTTCTTC.

This clonotype was counted many times. The chain employs TRBV27 and TRBJ2-1, with TRBD1 matching over 7 bases. The CDR3 consists of 15 residues. With 7 bases clipped from V and 3 bases from J, the junction kept 9 bases outside the gene matches. Germline V gives CDR1 MNHEY, CDR2 SMNVEV (reference sequence). The CDR3 protein is CASTQGAGGYNEQFF. CDR3 sequence (DNA): TGTGCCAGCACCCAAGGGGCAGGGGGCTACAATGAGCAGTTCTTC.

This clonotype was seen more than once but under ten times. The chain combines TRBV9 with TRBJ1-2, with D possibly being TRBD1 (5 bases). The CDR3 sequence is 14 residues long. V dropped 5 bases and J dropped 8 bases, with 19 bases sitting between them. CDR1 SGDLS and CDR2 YYNGEE come from the germline V gene. The CDR3 sequence: CASSEGGAEGGYTF. The CDR3 nucleotides are TGTGCCAGCAGTGAGGGAGGGGCAGAAGGGGGCTACACCTTC.

This clonotype was found a few times. The rearrangement links TRBV15 to TRBJ2-5; 9 positions agree with TRBD1. CDR1 and CDR2 (germline): LNHNV, YYDKDF (reference sequence). The V segment lost 5 bases and the J segment 0 bases; nucleotides outside the gene matches: 10. The CDR3 is made up of 17 amino acids. The CDR3 region is CATSRKYRGLYQETQYF. Here the CDR3 DNA reads TGTGCCACCAGCCGAAAATACAGGGGGCTTTACCAAGAGACCCAGTACTTC.

This clonotype was picked up many times. The chain recombines TRBV20-1 with TRBJ2-7; D is possibly TRBD1 (6 bases). This CDR3 contains 13 residues. Germline V gene sequence: CDR1 DFQATT, CDR2 SNEGSKA (reference sequence). V lost 2 bases, J lost 4 bases, and 12 bases lay in between. CDR3 residues: CSARKQGGYEQYF. The CDR3 DNA follows: TGCAGTGCTAGAAAACAGGGTGGGTACGAGCAGTACTTC.

The chain links TRBV5-1 to TRBJ2-4; D is possibly TRBD1 (6 bases). Germline CDR1 SGHRS, CDR2 YFSETQ. The CDR3 spans 14 residues. The germline V and J ends were trimmed by 1 base and 4 bases, with 9 bases remaining between them. The CDR3 region is CASSLWDKKNIQYF. CDR3 DNA sequence: TGCGCCAGCAGCTTGTGGGACAAGAAAAACATTCAGTACTTC.

This chain links TRBV4-1 with TRBJ2-6, with 8 bases that match TRBD1. This CDR3 comprises 17 residues. Trimming at V came to 2 bases and at J to 4 bases, leaving 7 bases not matched to a gene. CDR1 is MGHRA, CDR2 YSYEKL, per germline. The CDR3 region is CASSQQTGGTGANVLTF. As DNA, the CDR3 is TGCGCCAGCAGCCAACAAACAGGGGGGACAGGGGCCAACGTCCTGACTTTC.

This clonotype showed up many times. V usage is TRBV19 and J usage is TRBJ2-1; TRBD1 or TRBD2 may be the D gene (5 bases each). The CDR3 covers 14 residues. V lost 3 bases, J lost 7 bases, and 13 bases lay in between. Germline V gene lookup returns CDR1 LNHDA and CDR2 SQIVND (reference sequence). The CDR3 reads CASSIGGVRNEQFF. In DNA form, the CDR3 reads TGTGCCAGTAGTATTGGGGGAGTGAGAAATGAGCAGTTCTTC.

Comments on this clonotype: A read error may be the cause here, since a much bigger clone is one base away. This chain joins TRBV27 and TRBJ2-3, with 7 bases matching TRBD2. The CDR3 extends over 16 amino acids. With 7 bases clipped from V and 5 bases from J, the junction kept 15 bases outside the gene matches. Germline V lookup: CDR1 MNHEY, CDR2 SMNVEV (reference sequence). The CDR3 DNA follows: TGTGCCAGCAACCGGCCGGCTCTGGCGGGAGAAGATACGCAGTATTTT. Its protein is CASNRPALAGEDTQYF.

This clonotype was seen repeatedly, ten times or more. This chain uses TRBV20-1 with TRBJ2-7; D is ambiguous. CDR1 and CDR2 from the germline V gene are DFQATT and SNEGSKA (reference sequence). The CDR3 is 14 amino acids. Between the trimmed V and J ends, which lost 3 bases and 6 bases, there was a span of 18 bases. CDR3 loop: CSASWRSDLGEQYF. The CDR3 nucleotides read TGCAGTGCTAGTTGGCGCAGCGATTTAGGCGAGCAGTACTTC.

The chain couples TRBV20-1 to TRBJ2-5; D is unresolved. Trimming removed 4 bases from V and 3 bases from J, with 3 bases in between. The length of the CDR3 is 10 residues. The V gene's germline CDR1 is DFQATT and CDR2 SNEGSKA (reference sequence). For the CDR3, the DNA is TGCAGTGCTAACAAAGAGACCCAGTACTTC. Translation gives CSANKETQYF.

On this clonotype itself: Sequence at one end of the junction differs from germline and may be a read error. The chain uses TRBV7-9 and TRBJ1-3; D gene unclear. There are 15 residues in the CDR3. Germline-derived CDR1 and CDR2 are SEHNR and FQNEAQ (reference sequence). CDR3 region: CASSTLRYSGNTRYF. Here the CDR3 DNA reads TGTGCCAGCAGTACTCTCAGGTACTCTGGAAACACCAGATATTTT.

The chain couples TRBV12-3 or TRBV12-4 to TRBJ1-2, with D tentatively TRBD1 (5 bases). V dropped 4 bases and J dropped 8 bases, with 8 bases sitting between them. This CDR3 spans 11 amino acids. CDR3 in amino acids: CASSYRIGYTF. The DNA for the CDR3 is TGTGCCAGCAGTTACAGGATCGGCTACACCTTC.

The V gene is TRBV6-5, the J gene TRBJ2-5, with D tentatively TRBD1 or TRBD2 (5 bases each). Germline V gene data show CDR1 as MNHEY and CDR2 as SVGAGI. With 0 bases removed from V and 1 base from J, the gap between germline ends came to 9 bases. This CDR3 contains 15 residues. The CDR3 nucleotides are TGTGCCAGCAGTTACTCTGGGGGAATCCAAGAGACCCAGTACTTC. It encodes CASSYSGGIQETQYF.

This clonotype was counted between two and nine times. The chain employs TRBV4-3 and TRBJ2-2, with 13 nucleotides matching TRBD2. The CDR3 runs 18 residues. J gave up 2 bases and V 4 bases, and 7 bases lay outside the gene matches. CDR1 is LGHNA and CDR2 is YSLEER in the germline V gene. The CDR3 DNA follows: TGCGCCAGCAGCCGTGGACTAGCGGGGGCCATTAACACCGGGGAGCTGTTTTTT. Its protein product is CASSRGLAGAINTGELFF.

The chain has TRBV6-9 and TRBJ2-7, with 7 bases fitting TRBD1. Unmatched junction bases numbered 20, after V lost 2 bases and J lost 4 bases. CDR3 length equals 19 residues. Germline values: CDR1 MNHGY, CDR2 SVAAGI. CDR3 in amino acids: CASSYKNQYQGQFKYEQYF. DNA of the CDR3: TGTGCCAGCAGTTATAAGAATCAGTACCAGGGACAGTTCAAGTACGAGCAGTACTTC.

Regarding this clonotype: A read error may be the cause here, since a much bigger clone is one base away. V and J are TRBV5-1 and TRBJ2-7, with D hard to call. The length of the CDR3 is 15 residues. CDR1 is SGHRS, CDR2 YFSETQ, per germline. In DNA form, the CDR3 reads TGCGCCAGCAACTTGGCCGTTGGCAGCTCCTACGAGCAGTACTTC. Its translation: CASNLAVGSSYEQYF.